These 7 T cell receptor beta chains originate from one sample sequenced in a study of blood T cells in healthy people across ages. For the second PCR, which ran for roughly 7 to 11 cycles, a sample-barcoded 5' primer and a J-beta primer mix were used. TCRdb re-called the 5' RACE reads with MiXCR, one entry per CDR3 protein. The sample carries about 930,000 distinct CDR3 sequences, 25% to 35% recorded once. A further study also used this sample, focusing on T cells of mothers and their children.

Sequencing was done on a sample of blood. All receptors derive from a woman in her 40s in good health.

This clonotype has only a few counts. The rearrangement joins TRBV20-1 to TRBJ2-3; D possibly corresponds to TRBD2 (6 bases). Germline values: CDR1 DFQATT, CDR2 SNEGSKA (reference sequence). V gave up 8 bases and J gave up 2 bases, with 20 bases separating them. CDR3 length: 15 amino acids. The CDR3: CSYPINGGATDTQYF. DNA of the CDR3: TGCAGTTATCCTATTAACGGGGGTGCCACAGATACGCAGTATTTT.

On this clonotype itself: Mismatch with germline at one junction end may stem from a read error. The rearrangement joins TRBV24-1 to TRBJ2-3; the match to TRBD2 covers 10 bases. Germline-derived CDR1 and CDR2 are KGHDR and SFDVKD. This CDR3 spans 16 amino acids. The CDR3 reads CATSNFMLAGADTQYF. Written as DNA, the CDR3 is TGTGCCACCAGTAATTTCATGCTAGCGGGGGCAGATACGCAGTATTTT.

This clonotype was found a few times. The gene calls are TRBV3-1 and TRBJ2-1; 8 bases line up with TRBD1. Germline V lookup: CDR1 LGHDT, CDR2 YNNKEL (reference sequence). CDR3 size: 11 residues. Trimming at V came to 7 bases and at J to 9 bases, leaving 2 bases not matched to a gene. CDR3 nucleotides: TGTGCCAGCACACAGGGGGGTGAGCAGTTCTTC. Translation: CASTQGGEQFF.

This clonotype was counted a few times. The chain couples TRBV5-8 to TRBJ2-3, with a possible D match to TRBD2 (5 bases). CDR1 and CDR2 (germline): SGHTS, YDEGEE. Trimming took off 3 bases at V and 4 bases at J, with 12 bases between the two ends. The CDR3 length is 14 residues. The DNA of the CDR3 is TGTGCCAGCAGCTCCGGGGTTCTCGCAGATACGCAGTATTTT. It codes for CASSSGVLADTQYF.

The rearrangement links TRBV3-1 to TRBJ2-7; D may be TRBD1 (6 bases). CDR3 length: 13 amino acids. The V and J ends lost 8 bases and 1 base respectively, with 12 bases between them. Germline V gene lookup returns CDR1 LGHDT and CDR2 YNNKEL (reference sequence). The CDR3, as DNA: TGTGCCAGCGAAGACAGGTTATCCTACGAGCAGTACTTC. It codes for CASEDRLSYEQYF.

This sequence joins TRBV28 and TRBJ1-2, with 9 bases aligning to TRBD1. The CDR3 is 15 residues long. The trim removed 4 bases at V and 4 bases at J, leaving 7 bases unmatched. The germline CDR1 and CDR2 sequences are MDHEN and SYDVKM. In nucleotides, the CDR3 is TGTGCCAGCAGTTCAGGGGACAGGGAGGCCTATGGCTACACCTTC. Its translation is CASSSGDREAYGYTF.

Notes on this clonotype: A clone one base away is much larger, so this may be a read error. The chain carries TRBV5-1 and TRBJ2-5; D may be TRBD1 or TRBD2 (5 bases each). The CDR3 is 14 amino acids. The germline V gene has CDR1 SGHRS and CDR2 YFSETQ. The CDR3 bases are TGCGCCAGCTGCTTGACGGGACCACAAGAGACCCAGTACTTC. Encoded protein: CASCLTGPQETQYF.